Listed here are 22 T cell receptor beta chains from one sample, sequenced in a study of blood T cell repertoires in COVID-19. Clones were sequenced by immunoSEQ multiplex PCR, and TCRdb holds only the in-frame ones, with some missing. Of roughly 300,000 clones in the sample, over 85% were seen once. The sequencing sample was made of peripheral blood. The source is a woman aged 25 to 45 with COVID-19, enrolled during active disease.

The V and J genes are TRBV14 and TRBJ1-1, with 9 positions matching TRBD1. CDR1 is SGHDN and CDR2 is FVKESK in the germline V gene. The CDR3 totals 15 residues. V was clipped by 1 base and J by 8 bases; unmatched bases: 8. The CDR3 is CASSQAYRGLLEAFF. The DNA of the CDR3 is TGTGCCAGCAGCCAAGCCTACAGGGGGCTTTTGGAAGCTTTCTTT.

V and J are TRBV7-2 and TRBJ2-6, with D tentatively TRBD2 (6 bases). Between the trimmed V and J ends, which lost 3 bases and 0 bases, there was a span of 6 bases. The CDR3 covers 15 residues. Looked up from germline, CDR1 is SGHTA and CDR2 is FQGNSA. In nucleotides, the CDR3 is TGTGCCAGCAGCTTGGGACTCTCTGGGGCCAACGTCCTGACTTTC. It yields the protein CASSLGLSGANVLTF.

This clone was detected once. The gene calls are TRBV5-1 and TRBJ1-2, with D tentatively TRBD1 (5 bases). This CDR3 has 19 residues. Germline V gene data show CDR1 as SGHRS and CDR2 as YFSETQ. The ends were cut back, 2 bases at V and 8 bases at J, with 31 bases in the middle. The CDR3 nucleotides read TGCGCCAGCAGCTTCCGTTCCACCACGGCTTCAGGGCCCAGAAGAGGCTACACCTTC. Its protein is CASSFRSTTASGPRRGYTF.

The chain joins TRBV4-1 to TRBJ2-2, with no clear D. This CDR3 contains 14 residues. The germline V gene encodes CDR1 MGHRA and CDR2 YSYEKL. The germline V and J ends were trimmed by 1 base and 9 bases, with 12 bases remaining between them. The CDR3 loop reads CASSQGALTRELFF. The CDR3, as DNA: TGCGCCAGCAGCCAAGGGGCCCTGACAAGGGAGCTGTTTTTT.

The chain couples TRBV5-1 to TRBJ2-5; 8 bases fit TRBD1. With 4 bases clipped from V and 3 bases from J, the junction kept 8 bases outside the gene matches. Germline lookup yields CDR1 SGHRS and CDR2 YFSETQ. The length of the CDR3 is 15 residues. The CDR3 here is CASSKFGQGKETQYF. The CDR3 DNA follows: TGCGCCAGCAGCAAATTCGGACAGGGCAAAGAGACCCAGTACTTC.

This CDR3 reads CASSVGLGTGVEAFF. In nucleotides, the CDR3 is TGTGCCAGCAGCGTAGGGTTGGGGACAGGGGTTGAAGCTTTCTTT. The rearrangement links TRBV9 to TRBJ1-1; TRBD1 matches at 10 bases. The junction had 6 bases not matched to a gene; V was cut back by 0 bases and J by 7 bases. CDR1 SGDLS and CDR2 YYNGEE come from the germline V gene. The CDR3 is made up of 15 amino acids.

The J gene is TRBJ1-2, the V gene TRBV6-5, with TRBD1 as a possible D gene (6 bases). The CDR3 has 14 amino acids. In germline, CDR1 is MNHEY, CDR2 SVGAGI. V lost 6 bases and J 4 bases, leaving 15 bases between the germline ends. The CDR3 protein is CASRDRIIFYGYTF. In DNA, the CDR3 is TGTGCCAGCAGGGACAGAATTATTTTCTATGGCTACACCTTC.

This sequence joins TRBV6-5 and TRBJ2-1, with D unclear. The CDR3 loop spans 14 amino acids. V was cut by 2 bases and J by 6 bases, with 11 bases left in between. Germline V CDR1 and CDR2: MNHEY, SVGAGI. CDR3 in amino acids: CASSYRRLSNEQFF. The CDR3 DNA reads as TGTGCCAGCAGTTACCGCCGACTCTCCAATGAGCAGTTCTTC.

The CDR3 loop is CSVGIRADEQYF. The CDR3 nucleotides read TGCAGCGTTGGGATCAGGGCGGACGAGCAGTACTTC. The V call is TRBV29-1, the J call TRBJ2-7; possible D gene TRBD1, 5 bases. The CDR3 runs 12 residues. The V gene's germline CDR1 is SQVTM and CDR2 ANQGSEA. Trimming cost V 4 bases and J 5 bases, with 12 bases left between them.

This clone was detected a few times. This chain joins TRBV10-2 and TRBJ2-7, with 8 nucleotides matching TRBD1. With 3 bases clipped from V and 7 bases from J, the junction kept 8 bases outside the gene matches. The length of the CDR3 is 14 residues. Looked up from germline, CDR1 is WSHSY and CDR2 is SAAADI. CDR3 region: CASSDRGPVYEQYF. In nucleotides, the CDR3 is TGCGCCAGCAGTGACAGGGGGCCGGTTTATGAGCAGTACTTC.

Of note for this clone: The same CDR3 can be traced to other DNA sequences in this sample. The chain combines TRBV19 with TRBJ2-5; the D is unclear. The length of the CDR3 is 11 residues. CDR1 is LNHDA, CDR2 SQIVND, per germline (reference sequence). Between the trimmed V and J ends, which lost 3 bases and 5 bases, there was a span of 4 bases. CDR3 sequence: CASSIRETQYF. CDR3 bases: TGTGCCAGTAGTATCCGGGAGACCCAGTACTTC. Supplemented by reference TRBV19 and TRBJ2-5, the full variable domain reads DGGITQSPKYLFRKEGQNVTLSCEQNLNHDAMYWYRQDPGQGLRLIYYSQIVNDFQKGDIAEGYSVSREKKESFPLTVTSAQKNPTAFYLCASSIRETQYFGPGTRLLVL.

The chain couples TRBV18 to TRBJ2-7, with TRBD1 as a possible D gene (6 bases). V lost 5 bases to trimming and J lost 2 bases, with 16 bases between them. Germline loops: CDR1 KGHSH, CDR2 LQKENI. The CDR3 runs 15 residues. The CDR3 sequence: CASSSTWDNPYEQYF. Here the CDR3 DNA reads TGTGCCAGCTCATCGACCTGGGACAATCCCTACGAGCAGTACTTC.

The chain recombines TRBV28 with TRBJ2-5, with D hard to call. The germline V and J ends were trimmed by 4 bases and 4 bases, with 13 bases remaining between them. The CDR3 is 14 residues long. Germline V gene data show CDR1 as MDHEN and CDR2 as SYDVKM. CDR3 sequence: CASSYNLPLETQYF. DNA for the CDR3: TGTGCCAGCAGTTATAACTTACCTTTAGAGACCCAGTACTTC.

J is TRBJ1-2 and V is TRBV19, with D perhaps TRBD1 (5 bases). V lost 7 bases to trimming and J lost 0 bases, with 15 bases between them. CDR1 is LNHDA and CDR2 is SQIVND in the germline V gene (reference sequence). The CDR3 has 15 residues. The CDR3 spells CASNHRQRANYGYTF. Written as DNA, the CDR3 is TGTGCCAGTAATCACCGACAGCGAGCTAACTATGGCTACACCTTC.

The chain links TRBV7-2 to TRBJ2-5, with 9 positions matching TRBD2. V was clipped by 5 bases and J by 5 bases; unmatched bases: 9. Germline V gene sequence: CDR1 SGHTA, CDR2 FQGNSA. This CDR3 region has 15 residues. CDR3 in amino acids: CASSPSSGAHETQYF. The CDR3 nucleotides read TGTGCCAGCAGCCCCTCTAGCGGGGCTCATGAGACCCAGTACTTC.

This clone was observed many times. Here the CDR3 reads CASSEETGGNQPQHF. The CDR3 DNA sequence: TGTGCCAGCAGTGAAGAGACAGGTGGCAATCAGCCCCAGCATTTT. The chain has TRBV6-1 and TRBJ1-5; D perhaps matches TRBD1 (6 bases). The CDR3 runs to 15 residues. V was shortened by 1 base and J by 2 bases, with 9 bases between the two germline ends. Germline V gene lookup returns CDR1 MNHNS and CDR2 SASEGT.

V and J are TRBV7-2 and TRBJ1-1; D gene uncertain. Trimming removed 5 bases at V and 4 bases at J, with 17 bases between. Per germline, CDR1 SGHTA and CDR2 FQGNSA. The CDR3 has 15 residues. In nucleotides, the CDR3 is TGTGCCAGCAGCCCACGCGAGGGAGGTGTCACTGAAGCTTTCTTT. It specifies CASSPREGGVTEAFF.

CDR3 in amino acids: CASSPGTGDLAEAFF. CDR3 nucleotide sequence: TGTGCCAGCTCACCCGGGACAGGGGATTTAGCTGAAGCTTTCTTT. This sequence joins TRBV18 and TRBJ1-1, with 10 nucleotides matching TRBD1. This CDR3 spans 15 amino acids. CDR1 and CDR2 (germline): KGHSH, LQKENI. V lost 3 bases and J lost 6; bases outside the gene matches: 7.

This rearrangement joins TRBV3-1 (or the pseudogene TRBV3-2) to TRBJ1-1; TRBD1 agrees at 9 bases. The germline V gene has CDR1 LGHDT and CDR2 YNNKEL (reference sequence). The trim removed 4 bases at V and 6 bases at J, leaving 9 bases unmatched. This CDR3 region has 15 residues. The CDR3, as DNA: TGTGCCAGCAGCCCAGCGGACAGGGGATTCTCTGAAGCTTTCTTT. Translating gives CASSPADRGFSEAFF.

V and J are TRBV5-4 and TRBJ2-7, with D perhaps TRBD1 (6 bases). The CDR3 is 16 amino acids. Trimming removed 1 base at V and 0 bases at J, with 14 bases between. Looked up from germline, CDR1 is SGHNT and CDR2 is YYREEE (reference sequence). Written as DNA, the CDR3 is TGTGCCAGCAGCTTGTTGTCTTCGGACAGCTCCTACGAGCAGTACGTC. It translates to CASSLLSSDSSYEQYV.

This sequence joins TRBV28 and TRBJ1-2; TRBD1 matches 10 bases. CDR3 length: 17 residues. V lost 6 bases to trimming and J lost 2 bases; unmatched junction nucleotides: 12. Per germline, CDR1 MDHEN and CDR2 SYDVKM. Here the CDR3 DNA reads TGTGCCAGCAGCACCTACGGGACAGGGGAATCGAACTATGGCTACACCTTC. The encoded protein is CASSTYGTGESNYGYTF.

The genes are TRBV7-9 and TRBJ1-4; no clear D. This CDR3 has 13 residues. Deletions cut 7 bases from V and 6 bases from J, with 12 bases between. Germline CDR1 SEHNR, CDR2 FQNEAQ (reference sequence). CDR3 region: CASTPRSDEKLFF. CDR3 bases: TGTGCCAGCACCCCCCGGTCCGATGAAAAACTGTTTTTT.